This paragraph reports one TCR beta chain. This record comes from a study of shared clonotypes between healthy human individuals. The V end lost 6 bases, the J end lost 0 bases, and 14 bases lay between the germline ends. The CDR3 length is 16 residues. Germline CDR1 is SGHNT and CDR2 is YENEEA. Splitting the CD4+ cells yielded a CD45RA+ naive subset and a CD45RA-negative memory subset. Method: immunoSEQ multiplex PCR; TCRdb's copy keeps in-frame clones and lacks some. The sample shows some 2.4 million clones, roughly 93% of them seen only once. The TCR sequence derives from a man aged 18 to 30 in good health. Some clones in this sample may be carry-over from other donors' samples. V and J are TRBV11-3 and TRBJ2-2; no clear D gene. The sequenced material came from naive CD4+ T cells from PBMCs. Subset defined: CD45RA+ positively selected. The CDR3 loop is CASRRRSAANTGELFF. In DNA form, the CDR3 reads TGTGCCAGCAGAAGAAGGAGCGCTGCGAACACCGGGGAGCTGTTTTTT.